A single sample is the source of the 27 T cell receptor beta chains below, sequenced in a study of T cells after yellow fever vaccination. TCRdb processed the 5' RACE reads anew with MiXCR; each CDR3 protein has one entry. The data show roughly 520,000 distinct CDR3 sequences, around a fifth seen once. This specimen consisted of PBMCs, obtained roughly 20 days after the first yellow fever vaccination. These receptors all stem from a man aged 18 to 30 who received the YFV17D yellow fever vaccine.

The J gene is TRBJ2-3, the V gene TRBV12-3 or TRBV12-4; TRBD2 matches 13 bases. This CDR3 contains 15 residues. V lost 5 bases, J lost 7 bases, and 6 bases stayed unmatched. The CDR3 region is CASSATSGGANTQYF. CDR3 in DNA: TGTGCCAGCAGTGCAACTAGCGGGGGGGCGAATACGCAGTATTTT.

The chain joins TRBV11-1 to TRBJ2-1; 9 nucleotides line up with TRBD2. With 2 bases clipped from V and 0 bases from J, the junction kept 11 bases outside the gene matches. The CDR3 is 19 residues long. The germline V gene encodes CDR1 SGHAT and CDR2 FQDESV (reference sequence). The CDR3 sequence: CASSLSTAGGASSYNEQFF. The DNA of the CDR3 is TGTGCCAGCAGCTTATCGACAGCGGGGGGCGCGAGCTCCTACAATGAGCAGTTCTTC. The whole variable domain, filled in from reference TRBV11-1 and TRBJ2-1, reads EAEVAQSPRYKITEKSQAVAFWCDPISGHATLYWYRQILGQGPELLVQFQDESVVDDSQLPKDRFSAERLKGVDSTLKIQPAELGDSAMYLCASSLSTAGGASSYNEQFFGPGTRLTVL.

The chain links TRBV6-2 or TRBV6-3 to TRBJ2-5; D is possibly TRBD2 (5 bases). V shed 4 bases and J shed 0 bases, with 15 bases lying between them. CDR1 is MNHEY and CDR2 is SVGEGT in the germline V gene. This CDR3 region has 16 residues. The CDR3 loop reads CASSFGRGIYQETQYF. Here the CDR3 DNA reads TGTGCCAGCAGTTTTGGAAGAGGGATCTACCAAGAGACCCAGTACTTC.

The V and J genes are TRBV19 and TRBJ1-5; D unresolved. The CDR3 has 12 amino acids. The V end lost 3 bases, the J end lost 7 bases, and 7 bases lay between the germline ends. Germline loops: CDR1 LNHDA, CDR2 SQIVND (reference sequence). This CDR3 reads CASSIGGQPQHF. DNA of the CDR3: TGTGCCAGTAGTATCGGAGGCCAGCCCCAGCATTTT.

This clonotype was counted a few times. V gene TRBV7-8 combines with J gene TRBJ2-3; 14 bases match TRBD2. Trimming cost V 1 base and J 7 bases; bases outside gene matches: 4. The CDR3 extends over 16 amino acids. Germline V lookup: CDR1 SGHVS, CDR2 FQNEAQ. CDR3 DNA: TGTGCCAGCAGCTTAGGACTAGCGGGGGGGCCTTATACGCAGTATTTT. It yields the protein CASSLGLAGGPYTQYF.

This clonotype has a handful of counts. V is TRBV12-3 or TRBV12-4 and J is TRBJ1-4; the D is unclear. V shed 2 bases and J shed 6 bases, with 19 bases lying between them. The length of the CDR3 is 17 residues. The CDR3 DNA reads as TGTGCCAGCAGTTTATTGTTGATGAATGGAGGGTATGAAAAACTGTTTTTT. Translation: CASSLLLMNGGYEKLFF.

This clonotype has at least ten counts. The chain couples TRBV5-1 to TRBJ2-7, with 8 bases matching TRBD1. V lost 0 bases to trimming and J lost 6 bases; unmatched junction nucleotides: 8. Germline loops: CDR1 SGHRS, CDR2 YFSETQ. The CDR3 is made up of 15 amino acids. For the CDR3, the DNA is TGCGCCAGCAGCTTGGGGGGGCAGGGGGCCCTCGAGCAGTACTTC. Amino acids: CASSLGGQGALEQYF.

This clonotype was observed at least ten times. The V and J genes are TRBV2 and TRBJ1-1; no clear D. Germline assignment: CDR1 SNHLY and CDR2 FYNNEI. V gave up 5 bases and J gave up 4 bases, with 14 bases separating them. The CDR3 spans 14 residues. The CDR3 DNA reads as TGTGCCAGCAGTCTATCCACGGAGGGCACTGAAGCTTTCTTT. This sequence encodes CASSLSTEGTEAFF.

This clonotype was recorded a few times. The chain employs TRBV5-1 and TRBJ2-2; the D gene is possibly TRBD1 (5 bases). V gave up 3 bases and J gave up 2 bases, with 8 bases separating them. The length of the CDR3 is 14 residues. The germline gives CDR1 SGHRS, CDR2 YFSETQ. The CDR3 is CASSSDTNTGELFF. The CDR3 DNA is TGCGCCAGCAGCTCGGACACCAACACCGGGGAGCTGTTTTTT.

The chain recombines TRBV6-1 with TRBJ1-2; 11 bases line up with TRBD1. Unmatched junction bases numbered 9, after V lost 5 bases and J lost 1 base. The CDR3 has 17 amino acids. Looked up from germline, CDR1 is MNHNS and CDR2 is SASEGT. CDR3 nucleotide sequence: TGTGCCAGCAGTCGGACAGGGGGCACACTTATTAACTATGGCTACACCTTC. Translation gives CASSRTGGTLINYGYTF.

This clonotype has just a few counts. The chain combines TRBV2 with TRBJ1-6; 8 positions match TRBD1. The V gene's germline CDR1 is SNHLY and CDR2 FYNNEI. The CDR3 is 14 amino acids. Germline trimming cut 3 bases from V and 6 bases from J; bases unmatched to any gene: 1. In DNA form, the CDR3 reads TGTGCCAGCAGTGATGGACAGGGTAATTCACCCCTCCACTTT. It codes for CASSDGQGNSPLHF.

The chain uses TRBV5-1 and TRBJ2-5, with D perhaps matching TRBD2 (6 bases). Per the germline V gene, CDR1 is SGHRS and CDR2 is YFSETQ. V gave up 2 bases and J gave up 2 bases, with 10 bases separating them. This CDR3 is 14 amino acids long. The CDR3 bases are TGCGCCAGCAGCTTACGGGAGACACAAGAGACCCAGTACTTC. It specifies CASSLRETQETQYF. The full variable domain, completed using reference TRBV5-1 and TRBJ2-5, is KAGVTQTPRYLIKTRGQQVTLSCSPISGHRSVSWYQQTPGQGLQFLFEYFSETQRNKGNFPGRFSGRQFSNSRSEMNVSTLELGDSALYLCASSLRETQETQYFGPGTRLLVL.

This clonotype has just a few counts. The chain employs TRBV6-5 and TRBJ2-7, with TRBD1 matching 11 bases. With V trimmed by 0 bases and J by 2 bases, 3 bases remained unmatched. The CDR3 has 16 residues. CDR1 MNHEY and CDR2 SVGAGI come from the germline V gene. This CDR3 is CASSYSTGQGAYEQYF. The DNA for the CDR3 is TGTGCCAGCAGTTACTCGACGGGACAGGGGGCCTACGAGCAGTACTTC.

This chain joins TRBV10-3 and TRBJ2-7; D is unclear. This CDR3 is 13 amino acids long. Germline V gives CDR1 ENHRY, CDR2 SYGVKD. V lost 3 bases to trimming and J lost 3 bases, with 9 bases between them. This chain's CDR3 is CAISDSRFYEQYF. DNA for the CDR3: TGTGCCATCAGTGATAGCAGATTCTACGAGCAGTACTTC.

The genes are TRBV12-3 or TRBV12-4 and TRBJ2-7; the match to TRBD1 covers 8 bases. Losses at the gene ends were 3 bases for V and 5 bases for J; bases not matched to a gene: 9. CDR3 length equals 15 residues. The CDR3 loop is CASSFRQGLLNEQYF. The CDR3 DNA reads as TGTGCCAGCAGTTTCCGACAGGGGTTATTAAACGAGCAGTACTTC.

The V gene is TRBV5-1, the J gene TRBJ1-1; D may be TRBD1 (5 bases). Germline lookup yields CDR1 SGHRS and CDR2 YFSETQ. V was shortened by 0 bases and J by 0 bases, with 9 bases between the two germline ends. The CDR3 sequence is 15 residues long. The DNA of the CDR3 is TGCGCCAGCAGCTTGGGAGTAGGGGTGAACACTGAAGCTTTCTTT. This encodes CASSLGVGVNTEAFF.

The V and J genes are TRBV20-1 and TRBJ2-1; 8 bases fit TRBD2. Germline trimming cut 1 base from V and 6 bases from J; bases unmatched to any gene: 2. The germline V gene encodes CDR1 DFQATT and CDR2 SNEGSKA (reference sequence). The CDR3 covers 13 residues. CDR3 amino acids: CSARVTSGNEQFF. The DNA of the CDR3 is TGCAGTGCTAGAGTTACTAGCGGCAATGAGCAGTTCTTC.

The sample holds a few counts of this clonotype. J is TRBJ2-1 and V is TRBV5-4; 8 nucleotides line up with TRBD1. The V and J ends lost 5 bases and 7 bases, in that order; junction bases with no gene match: 14. CDR1 is SGHNT and CDR2 is YYREEE in the germline V gene (reference sequence). CDR3 length: 16 amino acids. CDR3 in DNA: TGTGCCAGCAGTCAACCCCCGACAGGGGACTTGAATGAGCAGTTCTTC. The encoded protein is CASSQPPTGDLNEQFF.

The rearrangement uses TRBV19 and TRBJ1-1, with a weak D call TRBD1 (6 bases). Germline V CDR1 and CDR2: LNHDA, SQIVND (reference sequence). Trimming left V 5 bases short and J 8 bases short, with 18 bases between. This CDR3 spans 14 amino acids. For the CDR3, the DNA is TGTGCCAGTAGTCGGGGGGACACCGGGGACGAAGCTTTCTTT. Its translation: CASSRGDTGDEAFF.

This clonotype was detected only a few times. This chain uses TRBV7-2 with TRBJ2-5; 8 bases map to TRBD2. This CDR3 is built from 15 residues. CDR1 is SGHTA, CDR2 FQGNSA, per germline. After removal of 5 bases from V and 5 bases from J, the junction contained 10 bases not matched to a gene. The CDR3 loop is CASSRASGGGETQYF. The DNA for the CDR3 is TGTGCCAGCAGCCGAGCAAGCGGGGGAGGGGAGACCCAGTACTTC. Filled out from reference TRBV7-2 and TRBJ2-5, the complete variable domain reads GAGVSQSPSNKVTEKGKDVELRCDPISGHTALYWYRQSLGQGLEFLIYFQGNSAPDKSGLPSDRFSAERTGGSVSTLTIQRTQQEDSAVYLCASSRASGGGETQYFGPGTRLLVL.

V is TRBV7-2 and J is TRBJ1-1; D gene unclear. The germline V gene encodes CDR1 SGHTA and CDR2 FQGNSA. With 3 bases removed from V and 4 bases from J, the gap between germline ends came to 12 bases. This CDR3 has 14 residues. Here the CDR3 reads CASSFSNWGTEAFF. As DNA, the CDR3 is TGTGCCAGCAGCTTTTCCAACTGGGGCACTGAAGCTTTCTTT.

This clonotype was seen a few times. The J gene is TRBJ1-2, the V gene TRBV4-3, with D perhaps matching TRBD1 (5 bases). V was cut by 1 base and J by 3 bases, with 15 bases left in between. This CDR3 region has 16 residues. Germline assignment: CDR1 LGHNA and CDR2 YSLEER. The DNA of the CDR3 is TGCGCCAGCAGCCAAGTTCGAGTATGGGGGGACTATGGCTACACCTTC. Its protein product is CASSQVRVWGDYGYTF.

The chain couples TRBV30 to TRBJ2-5, with a tentative D call TRBD1 (6 bases). V was clipped by 1 base and J by 5 bases, with 8 bases between them. CDR3 length equals 12 residues. Germline V gene lookup returns CDR1 GTSNPN and CDR2 SVGIG (reference sequence). CDR3 amino acids: CAWSGDRETQYF. The DNA for the CDR3 is TGTGCCTGGAGTGGTGACAGGGAGACCCAGTACTTC.

This clonotype was detected only a few times. V is TRBV2 and J is TRBJ2-2, with TRBD2 matching 7 bases. The ends lost 4 bases at V and 3 bases at J; junction bases unmatched: 5. Germline V gene lookup returns CDR1 SNHLY and CDR2 FYNNEI. There are 15 residues in the CDR3. The CDR3 region is CASSAGLGYTGELFF. The CDR3 DNA reads as TGTGCCAGCAGTGCCGGACTAGGTTACACCGGGGAGCTGTTTTTT.

The chain has TRBV6-5 and TRBJ2-7; 8 bases are a match to TRBD1. Unmatched junction bases numbered 4, after V lost 4 bases and J lost 2 bases. This CDR3 spans 14 amino acids. From germline, CDR1 is MNHEY and CDR2 SVGAGI. CDR3: CASSSTTGAYEQYF. The CDR3 region has the DNA TGTGCCAGCAGTTCGACGACAGGGGCCTACGAGCAGTACTTC.

The chain couples TRBV29-1 to TRBJ2-5; 7 positions match TRBD1. The CDR3 has 13 residues. Germline trimming cut 3 bases from V and 2 bases from J; bases unmatched to any gene: 3. Germline-derived CDR1 and CDR2 are SQVTM and ANQGSEA. The CDR3 DNA reads TGCAGCGTTGAGGGACAGCCTCAAGAGACCCAGTACTTC. Amino acids: CSVEGQPQETQYF.

This clonotype was observed a handful of times. This rearrangement joins TRBV27 to TRBJ2-1; 15 nucleotides align to TRBD2. Germline values: CDR1 MNHEY, CDR2 SMNVEV (reference sequence). V lost 8 bases, J lost 7 bases, and 6 bases stayed unmatched. The CDR3 runs to 15 residues. The CDR3 protein is CASGPGTSGGNEQFF. CDR3 coding DNA: TGTGCCAGCGGTCCCGGGACTAGCGGGGGGAATGAGCAGTTCTTC.